These 27 T cell receptor beta chains originate from one sample sequenced in a study of blood T cell repertoires in COVID-19. Method: immunoSEQ multiplex PCR; TCRdb's copy keeps in-frame clones and lacks some. This table has 300,000 to 450,000 clones, approximately 89% appearing once. Sequencing was carried out using PBMCs or T cells enriched from blood (not recorded which). These receptors were collected from a man aged 25-45 years who had recovered from COVID-19.

The chain employs TRBV21-1 and TRBJ2-2; TRBD2 is the table's D call, not checked against the DNA. TRBV21-1 is deemed a pseudogene. The CDR3 is made up of 16 amino acids. CDR3 nucleotides: TGTGCCAGCAGCAAAGAAGGAGATTCGAACACCGGGGAGCTGTTTTTT. It codes for CASSKEGDSNTGELFF.

The genes are TRBV18 and TRBJ2-5, with TRBD1 identical over 11 bases. The CDR3 has 14 residues. Trimming at V came to 8 bases and at J to 5 bases, leaving 7 bases not matched to a gene. The germline V gene has CDR1 KGHSH and CDR2 LQKENI. This CDR3 reads CASHGQGARETQYF. The CDR3 nucleotides are TGTGCCAGCCATGGACAGGGGGCGCGGGAGACCCAGTACTTC.

The chain uses TRBV19 and TRBJ1-1; a possible D gene is TRBD1 (6 bases). Per the germline V gene, CDR1 is LNHDA and CDR2 is SQIVND (reference sequence). Trimming cost V 8 bases and J 0 bases, with 19 bases left between them. CDR3 size: 16 residues. CDR3 bases: TGTGCCAGTTTCGGGGGGCGGACCATAATGAACACTGAAGCTTTCTTT. Translating it yields CASFGGRTIMNTEAFF. Supplemented by reference TRBV19 and TRBJ1-1, the full variable domain reads DGGITQSPKYLFRKEGQNVTLSCEQNLNHDAMYWYRQDPGQGLRLIYYSQIVNDFQKGDIAEGYSVSREKKESFPLTVTSAQKNPTAFYLCASFGGRTIMNTEAFFGQGTRLTVV.

The chain's CDR3 is CASSQGQGVSEKLFF. The CDR3 bases are TGTGCCAGCAGCCAGGGACAGGGGGTGTCTGAAAAACTGTTTTTT. The rearrangement links TRBV3-1 (or the pseudogene TRBV3-2) to TRBJ1-4, with TRBD1 matching 11 bases. Trimming removed 3 bases from V and 7 bases from J; junction bases left unmatched: 4. The CDR3 extends over 15 amino acids. Germline CDR1 LGHDT, CDR2 YNNKEL (reference sequence).

This clone showed up just a few times. V is TRBV12-3 or TRBV12-4 and J is TRBJ2-2; a possible D gene is TRBD1 (5 bases). The CDR3 is 13 amino acids. Deletions cut 5 bases from V and 4 bases from J, with 8 bases between. The CDR3 nucleotides are TGTGCCAGCAGTCAACAGGTCACCGGGGAGCTGTTTTTT. Translating gives CASSQQVTGELFF.

J is TRBJ1-1 and V is TRBV12-3 or TRBV12-4, with D perhaps TRBD1 (5 bases). The V and J ends lost 3 bases and 6 bases respectively, with 11 bases between them. This CDR3 region has 13 residues. The CDR3 DNA sequence: TGTGCCAGCAGTTTCGGTGGGACTGCTGAAGCTTTCTTT. Translating gives CASSFGGTAEAFF.

This clone was recorded a few times. J is TRBJ1-1 and V is TRBV5-1; D unclear. The ends were cut back, 0 bases at V and 3 bases at J, with 12 bases in the middle. The CDR3 covers 15 residues. Germline CDR1 and CDR2: SGHRS and YFSETQ. The CDR3 sequence is CASSLGLFGDTEAFF. The CDR3 coding sequence is TGCGCCAGCAGCTTGGGCCTCTTCGGGGACACTGAAGCTTTCTTT.

This chain connects TRBV10-1 to TRBJ2-1; D possibly corresponds to TRBD1 (9 bases). Germline V gene data show CDR1 as WNHNN and CDR2 as SYGVQD (reference sequence). V lost 2 bases to trimming and J lost 4 bases, with 21 bases between them. The CDR3 has 18 amino acids. Written as DNA, the CDR3 is TGCGCCAGCAGTGAGGCGGGGGGACAGGGTTCAAGATACAATGAGCAGTTCTTC. Its translation: CASSEAGGQGSRYNEQFF.

The V call is TRBV19, the J call TRBJ2-1; 8 positions match TRBD2. This CDR3 region has 16 residues. Trimming at V came to 5 bases and at J to 3 bases, leaving 9 bases not matched to a gene. Germline CDR1 LNHDA, CDR2 SQIVND (reference sequence). The CDR3, as DNA: TGTGCCAGTAGTTTTCTGCCAGCGGGGGACTACAATGAGCAGTTCTTC. Protein product: CASSFLPAGDYNEQFF.

The chain carries TRBV2 and TRBJ1-4; D is perhaps TRBD1 (6 bases). The CDR3 runs 15 residues. V lost 2 bases to trimming and J lost 6 bases, with 13 bases between them. The germline CDR1 and CDR2 sequences are SNHLY and FYNNEI. CDR3 protein: CASSEPPHRDEKLFF. The DNA for the CDR3 is TGTGCCAGCAGTGAACCTCCCCACAGGGATGAAAAACTGTTTTTT.

This clone is a singleton in its sample. This chain joins TRBV21-1 and TRBJ2-1; the D segment call TRBD1 is taken from the table without a DNA check. TRBV21-1 is classified as a pseudogene. This CDR3 region has 14 residues. The CDR3 here is CASRAGTGTNEQFF. CDR3 DNA sequence: TGTGCCAGCAGGGCCGGGACAGGGACGAATGAGCAGTTCTTC.

This chain connects TRBV4-1 to TRBJ2-1, with 11 bases matching TRBD2. After removal of 4 bases from V and 2 bases from J, the junction contained 7 bases not matched to a gene. The CDR3 loop spans 17 amino acids. The V gene's germline CDR1 is MGHRA and CDR2 YSYEKL. The CDR3 sequence is CASSLLGLADPYNEQFF. The CDR3 coding sequence is TGCGCCAGCAGCCTCCTGGGACTAGCGGATCCCTACAATGAGCAGTTCTTC.

The chain recombines TRBV5-1 with TRBJ1-1; D remains ambiguous. Trimming stripped 0 bases from V and 2 bases from J, with 5 bases between. This CDR3 has 13 amino acids. Germline V lookup: CDR1 SGHRS, CDR2 YFSETQ. The CDR3 loop is CASSLASNTEAFF. The CDR3 nucleotides read TGCGCCAGCAGCTTGGCCAGTAACACTGAAGCTTTCTTT. Filled out from reference TRBV5-1 and TRBJ1-1, the complete variable domain reads KAGVTQTPRYLIKTRGQQVTLSCSPISGHRSVSWYQQTPGQGLQFLFEYFSETQRNKGNFPGRFSGRQFSNSRSEMNVSTLELGDSALYLCASSLASNTEAFFGQGTRLTVV.

This chain uses TRBV5-1 with TRBJ1-1, with D possibly TRBD1 on 6 matching bases. Germline loops: CDR1 SGHRS, CDR2 YFSETQ. CDR3 length: 14 amino acids. The ends were cut back, 0 bases at V and 4 bases at J, with 10 bases in the middle. The CDR3 is CASSLEQGVTEAFF. DNA of the CDR3: TGCGCCAGCAGCTTGGAACAGGGTGTCACTGAAGCTTTCTTT.

This clone showed up just once. The J gene is TRBJ1-4, the V gene TRBV12-3 or TRBV12-4, with D uncertain. V lost 3 bases, J lost 6 bases, and 8 bases lay in between. The CDR3 has 13 amino acids. The CDR3 sequence is CASSFVVDEKLFF. CDR3 nucleotide sequence: TGTGCCAGCAGTTTCGTTGTCGATGAAAAACTGTTTTTT.

V gene TRBV30 combines with J gene TRBJ1-3, with D unclear. The germline V gene has CDR1 GTSNPN and CDR2 SVGIG (reference sequence). V shed 4 bases and J shed 0 bases, with 4 bases lying between them. The length of the CDR3 is 12 residues. The CDR3 region has the DNA TGTGCCTGGATGGCCTCTGGAAACACCATATATTTT. It specifies CAWMASGNTIYF.

The genes are TRBV5-1 and TRBJ2-5; possible D gene TRBD1, 6 bases. The CDR3 sequence is 16 residues long. Germline V gene lookup returns CDR1 SGHRS and CDR2 YFSETQ. V was pared by 0 bases and J by 0 bases, with 12 bases between. CDR3: CASSLAPTGDQETQYF. The DNA of the CDR3 is TGCGCCAGCAGCTTGGCTCCGACAGGAGACCAAGAGACCCAGTACTTC.

This clone occurred a few times. CDR3 DNA: TGTGCCTGGGGACAGGGGCTCTACGAGCAGTACTTC. It yields the protein CAWGQGLYEQYF. The V gene is TRBV30, the J gene TRBJ2-7; 9 nucleotides agree with TRBD1. Germline V lookup: CDR1 GTSNPN, CDR2 SVGIG (reference sequence). V lost 5 bases to trimming and J lost 3 bases; unmatched junction nucleotides: 2. CDR3 length: 12 amino acids.

This chain links TRBV30 with TRBJ2-6; tentatively, D is TRBD2 (5 bases). The germline gives CDR1 GTSNPN, CDR2 SVGIG (reference sequence). The CDR3 has 16 residues. Trimming removed 2 bases at V and 0 bases at J, with 11 bases between. The CDR3 nucleotides read TGTGCCTGGAGTTGGCGGGCCCCCTCTGGGGCCAACGTCCTGACTTTC. This encodes CAWSWRAPSGANVLTF.

The rearrangement links TRBV5-1 to TRBJ2-5, with TRBD2 identical over 8 bases. V lost 0 bases to trimming and J lost 1 base; unmatched junction nucleotides: 5. CDR1 is SGHRS and CDR2 is YFSETQ in the germline V gene. The CDR3 length is 16 residues. The CDR3 sequence: CASSLDVSGAQETQYF. CDR3 DNA sequence: TGCGCCAGCAGCTTGGATGTTAGCGGGGCCCAAGAGACCCAGTACTTC.

The chain links TRBV11-3 to TRBJ2-2; weak D call: TRBD1 (6 bases). Trimming shortened V by 4 bases and J by 0 bases, and 18 bases separated the two germline ends. This CDR3 comprises 18 residues. Germline V gene lookup returns CDR1 SGHNT and CDR2 YENEEA. The DNA for the CDR3 is TGTGCCAGCAGCTCCTACTTTGGGGGCGCACCGAACACCGGGGAGCTGTTTTTT. Amino acid sequence: CASSSYFGGAPNTGELFF. The whole variable domain, remainder taken from reference TRBV11-3 and TRBJ2-2, is EAGVVQSPRYKIIEKKQPVAFWCNPISGHNTLYWYLQNLGQGPELLIRYENEEAVDDSQLPKDRFSAERLKGVDSTLKIQPAELGDSAVYLCASSSYFGGAPNTGELFFGEGSRLTVL.

The table lists this clone with a count of one. The rearrangement links TRBV7-2 to TRBJ2-1; a weak D match, TRBD2 (5 bases). V was pared by 1 base and J by 5 bases, with 9 bases between. Germline V gene lookup returns CDR1 SGHTA and CDR2 FQGNSA. The CDR3 totals 14 residues. As DNA, the CDR3 is TGTGCCAGCAGCTTAGGGTCTAGCCACAATGAGCAGTTCTTC. Its protein is CASSLGSSHNEQFF.

The chain links TRBV28 to TRBJ1-2; the D is unclear. The CDR3 loop spans 10 amino acids. Germline V gene lookup returns CDR1 MDHEN and CDR2 SYDVKM. Trimming stripped 10 bases from V and 8 bases from J, with 11 bases between. For the CDR3, the DNA is TGTGCCACACTGGGCAACGGCTACACCTTC. It translates to CATLGNGYTF.

The rearrangement links TRBV7-9 to TRBJ2-1, with TRBD1 matching over 9 bases. V trimming: 4 bases; J trimming: 7 bases; junction bases outside the gene matches: 5. The CDR3 extends over 14 amino acids. Germline assignment: CDR1 SEHNR and CDR2 FQNEAQ (reference sequence). The CDR3 region has the DNA TGTGCCAGCAGCTCACAGGGGGCCAGGAATGAGCAGTTCTTC. As protein: CASSSQGARNEQFF.

This chain connects TRBV10-3 to TRBJ2-2, with 8 bases fitting TRBD2. CDR1 and CDR2 from the germline V gene are ENHRY and SYGVKD. The CDR3 consists of 20 residues. V was clipped by 4 bases and J by 0 bases; unmatched bases: 16. The CDR3 is CAISGAKAGASNANTGELFF. The CDR3 nucleotides read TGTGCCATCAGTGGGGCGAAAGCGGGGGCCTCAAACGCGAACACCGGGGAGCTGTTTTTT.

The V gene is TRBV5-6, the J gene TRBJ1-5, with D perhaps matching TRBD1 (5 bases). The CDR3 has 13 amino acids. Trimming took off 4 bases at V and 4 bases at J, with 9 bases between the two ends. The V gene's germline CDR1 is SGHDT and CDR2 YYEEEE. The CDR3, as DNA: TGTGCCAGCAGCCCTGACAGAAATCAGCCCCAGCATTTT. Amino acid sequence: CASSPDRNQPQHF.

J is TRBJ1-1 and V is TRBV2, with TRBD1 as a possible D gene (5 bases). Germline values: CDR1 SNHLY, CDR2 FYNNEI. The CDR3 totals 12 residues. Trimming took off 10 bases at V and 6 bases at J, with 15 bases between the two ends. The CDR3, as DNA: TGTGCCACCAGCAATAGGGGATCTGAAGCTTTCTTT. It is translated as CATSNRGSEAFF.